A single sample is the source of the 23 T cell receptor beta chains below, sequenced in a study of T-cell reconstitution after alpha-beta-depleted transplantation in children. The TCRbeta library incorporated unique molecular identifiers. TCRdb independently ran MiXCR on the PCR reads; one entry per CDR3 protein. The sample yields about 200,000 distinct CDR3 sequences, approximately 6.3% seen once. This specimen consisted of PBMCs, obtained before TCRalphabeta/CD19-depleted stem cell transplant. Receptor source: a boy aged 2-15 years with acute lymphoblastic leukemia, due to receive a stem cell transplant.

This clonotype was counted at least ten times. The chain employs TRBV6-5 and TRBJ2-3, with TRBD2 matching 12 bases. The CDR3 consists of 16 residues. Germline V gene lookup returns CDR1 MNHEY and CDR2 SVGAGI. The V and J ends lost 6 bases and 2 bases, in that order; junction bases with no gene match: 6. The DNA of the CDR3 is TGTGCCAGCAGCGGACTAGCGGGGTCTAACACAGATACGCAGTATTTT. This translates into CASSGLAGSNTDTQYF.

This clonotype was recorded many times. V and J are TRBV5-1 and TRBJ2-5, with D maybe TRBD1 (6 bases). CDR1 is SGHRS, CDR2 YFSETQ, per germline. This CDR3 contains 16 residues. With 2 bases removed from V and 0 bases from J, the gap between germline ends came to 14 bases. The CDR3 spells CASSFGQPSYQETQYF. In nucleotides, the CDR3 is TGCGCCAGCAGCTTCGGACAGCCCTCGTACCAAGAGACCCAGTACTTC. The full variable domain, in which reference TRBV5-1 and TRBJ2-5 provide the parts outside the CDR3, is KAGVTQTPRYLIKTRGQQVTLSCSPISGHRSVSWYQQTPGQGLQFLFEYFSETQRNKGNFPGRFSGRQFSNSRSEMNVSTLELGDSALYLCASSFGQPSYQETQYFGPGTRLLVL.

This clonotype has a count of ten or more. As DNA, the CDR3 is TGTGCCAGCAGCTTACCCACCTACGAGCAGTACTTC. Translation gives CASSLPTYEQYF. The chain uses TRBV7-8 and TRBJ2-7; D call uncertain. CDR3 length: 12 residues. Trimming shortened V by 2 bases and J by 2 bases, and 4 bases separated the two germline ends. Germline CDR1 and CDR2: SGHVS and FQNEAQ.

In the case of this clonotype: No conserved phenylalanine or tryptophan is present at the end of the CDR3, so a read error is the likely explanation. V and J are TRBV7-8 and TRBJ1-1; D gene unclear. Germline values: CDR1 SGHVS, CDR2 FQNEAQ. V was shortened by 5 bases and J by 1 base, with 14 bases between the two germline ends. This CDR3 region has 15 residues. The CDR3, as DNA: TGTGCCAGCAGCGTCGTACAGACACCGAACACTGAAGCTTTCTAT. Protein: CASSVVQTPNTEAFY.

The chain links TRBV28 to TRBJ2-1, with D perhaps TRBD1 or TRBD2 (7 bases each). CDR3 size: 13 residues. Germline V lookup: CDR1 MDHEN, CDR2 SYDVKM. V shed 10 bases and J shed 3 bases, with 13 bases lying between them. The CDR3 nucleotides read TGTGCCACCAGCGGGACAGTCTACAATGAGCAGTTCTTC. This codes for CATSGTVYNEQFF.

This clonotype showed up many times. The chain combines TRBV6-5 with TRBJ2-2, with unresolved D. In germline, CDR1 is MNHEY, CDR2 SVGAGI. Deletions cut 1 base from V and 3 bases from J, with 0 bases between. CDR3 length equals 12 residues. The CDR3 sequence: CASSYYTGELFF. The CDR3 bases are TGTGCCAGCAGTTACTACACCGGGGAGCTGTTTTTT.

Many counts were recorded for this clonotype. This chain joins TRBV7-3 and TRBJ1-1, with no clear D. This CDR3 comprises 13 residues. V was pared by 0 bases and J by 1 base, with 3 bases between. CDR1 and CDR2 (germline): SGHTA, FQGTGA. CDR3 amino acids: CASSLTPNTEAFF. CDR3 nucleotides: TGTGCCAGCAGCTTAACGCCGAACACTGAAGCTTTCTTT.

This clonotype has ten or more counts. The V gene is TRBV20-1, the J gene TRBJ2-7; D call uncertain. CDR3 size: 14 residues. The germline V gene has CDR1 DFQATT and CDR2 SNEGSKA (reference sequence). V was cut by 4 bases and J by 5 bases, with 18 bases left in between. The CDR3, as DNA: TGCAGTGCTAACCCGCCCGTGGAACTGCACGAGCAGTACTTC. Translating it yields CSANPPVELHEQYF.

This clonotype was observed a handful of times. The chain carries TRBV11-1 and TRBJ1-2; no clear D. Trimming pared 1 base from V and 4 bases from J, leaving 22 bases between. Germline V gene sequence: CDR1 SGHAT, CDR2 FQDESV (reference sequence). This CDR3 is built from 18 residues. The CDR3 sequence: CASSLGWTGEMESYGYTF. The CDR3 nucleotides are TGTGCCAGCAGCTTAGGTTGGACCGGAGAGATGGAATCCTATGGCTACACCTTC.

This clonotype was seen many times. The chain uses TRBV5-6 and TRBJ2-3; D is unclear. The V gene's germline CDR1 is SGHDT and CDR2 YYEEEE. The CDR3 is made up of 12 amino acids. Trimming cost V 1 base and J 5 bases, with 5 bases left between them. This CDR3 reads CASSLWGDTQYF. In DNA form, the CDR3 reads TGTGCCAGCAGCTTGTGGGGAGATACGCAGTATTTT.

The sample holds many counts of this clonotype. The chain uses TRBV18 and TRBJ2-6; 8 positions match TRBD1. Looked up from germline, CDR1 is KGHSH and CDR2 is LQKENI. The CDR3 sequence is 18 residues long. The V gene end was trimmed by 3 bases and the J gene end by 0 bases; junction bases not matched to a gene: 7. The CDR3 DNA reads as TGTGCCAGCTCACCGCCGGGACAGGCTTTCTCTGGGGCCAACGTCCTGACTTTC. It translates to CASSPPGQAFSGANVLTF.

The chain joins TRBV11-2 to TRBJ2-2; weak D call: TRBD1 (5 bases). Germline CDR1 is SGHAT and CDR2 is FQNNGV. V was cut by 3 bases and J by 7 bases, with 9 bases left in between. This CDR3 region has 13 residues. Written as DNA, the CDR3 is TGTGCCAGCAGCTTGGGCCAGGGCGGGGAGCTGTTTTTT. It yields the protein CASSLGQGGELFF.

This clonotype turned up a few times. This chain connects TRBV12-3 or TRBV12-4 to TRBJ2-1; unclear D gene. Trimming cost V 3 bases and J 7 bases, with 7 bases left between them. The CDR3 runs 12 residues. The CDR3 loop reads CASSFVPNEQFF. The CDR3 region has the DNA TGTGCCAGCAGTTTCGTCCCGAATGAGCAGTTCTTC.

This clonotype was found many times. The chain is built from TRBV20-1 and TRBJ2-3; D gene unclear. CDR3 length: 11 amino acids. Between the trimmed V and J ends, which lost 3 bases and 2 bases, there was a span of 3 bases. Germline V lookup: CDR1 DFQATT, CDR2 SNEGSKA (reference sequence). The CDR3 reads CSASLTDTQYF. The CDR3 bases are TGCAGTGCTAGTCTCACAGATACGCAGTATTTT.

The gene calls are TRBV7-7 and TRBJ2-1; the D is unclear. This CDR3 region has 21 residues. V shed 8 bases and J shed 0 bases, with 32 bases lying between them. Looked up from germline, CDR1 is SSHAT and CDR2 is FNYEAQ (reference sequence). CDR3 DNA: TGTGCCAGCCTTAAACCCAAAGGCCGTCGACAAAACGAAAGCTCCTACAATGAGCAGTTCTTC. Translating it yields CASLKPKGRRQNESSYNEQFF.

This clonotype was detected ten times or more. The rearrangement links TRBV24-1 to TRBJ2-1; D uncertain. V was clipped by 9 bases and J by 5 bases, with 19 bases between them. Per the germline V gene, CDR1 is KGHDR and CDR2 is SFDVKD. The CDR3 totals 15 residues. The chain's CDR3 is CATEAFGRRDNEQFF. The CDR3 coding sequence is TGTGCCACCGAAGCGTTCGGGCGCAGAGACAATGAGCAGTTCTTC.

This clonotype showed up just a few times. The chain is built from TRBV5-1 and TRBJ1-1; D ambiguous. Trimming shortened V by 2 bases and J by 1 base, and 12 bases separated the two germline ends. Germline assignment: CDR1 SGHRS and CDR2 YFSETQ. The CDR3 runs to 15 residues. The CDR3 DNA follows: TGCGCCAGCAGCTTCAGTCGCGAGGGGAACACTGAAGCTTTCTTT. It specifies CASSFSREGNTEAFF.

There are many counts of this clonotype. V is TRBV29-1 and J is TRBJ1-1; unclear D gene. This CDR3 has 13 amino acids. Germline-derived CDR1 and CDR2 are SQVTM and ANQGSEA. Trimming pared 3 bases from V and 5 bases from J, leaving 13 bases between. The CDR3 sequence: CSVDGLQVTEAFF. The CDR3 coding sequence is TGCAGCGTTGATGGTCTGCAGGTGACTGAAGCTTTCTTT.

The table lists this clonotype with a few counts. The rearrangement uses TRBV7-2 and TRBJ1-2, with 7 bases that match TRBD1. V lost 5 bases to trimming and J lost 7 bases; unmatched junction nucleotides: 4. Germline-derived CDR1 and CDR2 are SGHTA and FQGNSA. This CDR3 contains 12 residues. The CDR3 is CASSAYRGGYTF. CDR3 nucleotides: TGTGCCAGCAGCGCATACAGGGGTGGCTACACCTTC.

This clonotype appeared many times. This chain joins TRBV28 and TRBJ2-7; D may be TRBD2 (6 bases). Trimming pared 8 bases from V and 1 base from J, leaving 15 bases between. Germline CDR1 is MDHEN and CDR2 is SYDVKM. There are 14 residues in the CDR3. The CDR3 sequence: CASSKSGTSYEQYF. Written as DNA, the CDR3 is TGTGCCAGCTCAAAGTCCGGGACTTCCTACGAGCAGTACTTC.

This clonotype was detected many times. The chain couples TRBV29-1 to TRBJ1-2; TRBD1 aligns across 9 bases. Germline V gives CDR1 SQVTM, CDR2 ANQGSEA. With 1 base clipped from V and 8 bases from J, the junction kept 8 bases outside the gene matches. The CDR3 contains 14 residues. CDR3 sequence reads: CSVEANRGQSGYTF. The CDR3 nucleotides are TGCAGCGTTGAAGCTAACAGGGGGCAAAGCGGCTACACCTTC.

The chain employs TRBV5-4 and TRBJ2-1; 10 bases fit TRBD2. The CDR3 loop spans 17 amino acids. Germline trimming cut 0 bases from V and 0 bases from J; bases unmatched to any gene: 3. CDR1 and CDR2 (germline): SGHNT, YYREEE (reference sequence). CDR3 region: CASSLGSSGSSYNEQFF. The CDR3 nucleotides read TGTGCCAGCAGCTTGGGGTCTAGCGGGAGCTCCTACAATGAGCAGTTCTTC.

This clonotype appeared many times. The V call is TRBV11-2, the J call TRBJ2-2; D possibly corresponds to TRBD2 (6 bases). The V end lost 4 bases, the J end lost 6 bases, and 18 bases lay between the germline ends. Germline-derived CDR1 and CDR2 are SGHAT and FQNNGV. CDR3 size: 16 residues. CDR3 bases: TGTGCCAGCAGCTCGGCGGGCGGGATCTACCCCGGGGAGCTGTTTTTT. Translation: CASSSAGGIYPGELFF.